This T cell receptor (beta chain) originates from a study of T cell changes during pregnancy in multiple sclerosis (dated by TCRdb to about 2019). Turning to the overall study: The study looked at changes in the T cell repertoire across pregnancy in women with multiple sclerosis.

Ends trimmed: V by 5 bases, J by 2 bases; bases unmatched to a gene: 7. The germline V gene sets CDR1 to ENHRY and CDR2 to SYGVKD. The CDR3 spans 15 residues, from the cysteine through the phenylalanine. Only the CDR3 region is kept as DNA, spanning 45 bases read in frame from base 1. Points on this clone: Its antigen remains unidentified. The input lacks base qualities; no much larger clone sits a single base away.

Library generation was performed with the immunoSEQ multiplex PCR assay. Drawn from immuneACCESS, this table holds only the in-frame rearrangements with V and J called that TCRdb kept. Clones are partly lost; checked studies trace under half to an unresolved V gene and leave the rest unexplained. This sample comprises tens of thousands of clones, approximately 90% of them detected only once. The ten most abundant clones make up over 0.5% of the sample. Specimen: CD4+ T cells from peripheral blood mononuclear cells, collected in the third trimester of pregnancy. The sequence links TRBV10-3 to TRBJ1-2, with 8 junctional bases fitting TRBD1. The receptor comes from a female donor with multiple sclerosis, enrolled in a pregnancy study. The sequenced DNA: TGTGCCATCAGTAACGCGGACAGGGCCAACTATGGCTACACCTTC. This translates into CAISNADRANYGYTF.